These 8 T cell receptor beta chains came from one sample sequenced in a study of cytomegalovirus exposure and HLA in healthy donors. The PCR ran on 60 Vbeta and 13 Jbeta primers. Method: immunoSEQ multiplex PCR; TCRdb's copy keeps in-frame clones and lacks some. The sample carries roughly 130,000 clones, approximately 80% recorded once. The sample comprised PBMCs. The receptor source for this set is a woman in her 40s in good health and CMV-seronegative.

CDR3 sequence: CSVQAGQGQETQYF. The CDR3 DNA is TGCAGCGTTCAGGCGGGACAGGGTCAAGAGACCCAGTACTTC. V gene TRBV29-1 combines with J gene TRBJ2-5; TRBD1 agrees at 9 bases. Losses at the gene ends were 5 bases for V and 2 bases for J; bases not matched to a gene: 6. Germline V CDR1 and CDR2: SQVTM, ANQGSEA. The CDR3 is 14 residues long.

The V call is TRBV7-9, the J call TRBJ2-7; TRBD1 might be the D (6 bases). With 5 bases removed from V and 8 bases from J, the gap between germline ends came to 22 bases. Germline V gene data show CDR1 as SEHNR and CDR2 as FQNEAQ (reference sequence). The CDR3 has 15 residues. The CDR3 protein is CASSPDGTRSAKQYF. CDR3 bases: TGTGCCAGCAGCCCAGACGGGACAAGGAGTGCGAAGCAGTACTTC. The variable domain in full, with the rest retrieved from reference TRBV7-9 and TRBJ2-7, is DTGVSQNPRHKITKRGQNVTFRCDPISEHNRLYWYRQTLGQGPEFLTYFQNEAQLEKSRLLSDRFSAERPKGSFSTLEIQRTEQGDSAMYLCASSPDGTRSAKQYFGPGTRLTVT.

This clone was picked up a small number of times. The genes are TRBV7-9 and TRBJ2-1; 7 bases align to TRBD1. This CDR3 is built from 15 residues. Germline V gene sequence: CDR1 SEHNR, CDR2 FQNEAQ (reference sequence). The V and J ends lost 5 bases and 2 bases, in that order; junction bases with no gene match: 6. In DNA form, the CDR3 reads TGTGCCAGCAGCGACGACAGGGATCCCTACAATGAGCAGTTCTTC. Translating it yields CASSDDRDPYNEQFF.

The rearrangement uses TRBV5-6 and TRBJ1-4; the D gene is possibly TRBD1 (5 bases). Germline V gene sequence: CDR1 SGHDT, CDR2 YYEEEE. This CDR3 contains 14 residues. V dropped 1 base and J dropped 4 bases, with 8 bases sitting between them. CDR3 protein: CASSLTGINEKLFF. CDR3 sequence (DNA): TGTGCCAGCAGCTTGACAGGAATTAATGAAAAACTGTTTTTT.

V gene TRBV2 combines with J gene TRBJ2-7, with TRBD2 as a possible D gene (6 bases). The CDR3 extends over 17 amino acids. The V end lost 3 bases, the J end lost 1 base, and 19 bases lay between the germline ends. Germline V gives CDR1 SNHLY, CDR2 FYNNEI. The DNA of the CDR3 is TGTGCCAGCAGTGAGCAGGTGCGGGAAAGTGCTTCCTACGAGCAGTACTTC. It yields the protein CASSEQVRESASYEQYF.

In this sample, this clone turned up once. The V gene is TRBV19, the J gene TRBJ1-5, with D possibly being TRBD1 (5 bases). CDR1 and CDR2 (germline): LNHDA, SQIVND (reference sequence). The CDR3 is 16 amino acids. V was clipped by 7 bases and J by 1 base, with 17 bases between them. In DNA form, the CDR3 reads TGTGCCAGTACCCTAGGGGCGCGGTCCAGCAATCAGCCCCAGCATTTT. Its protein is CASTLGARSSNQPQHF.

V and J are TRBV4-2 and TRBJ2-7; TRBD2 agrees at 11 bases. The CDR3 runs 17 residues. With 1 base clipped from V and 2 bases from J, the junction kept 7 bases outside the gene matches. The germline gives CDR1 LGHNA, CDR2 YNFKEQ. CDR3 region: CASSQGQTGLAAYEQYF. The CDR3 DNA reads TGTGCCAGCAGCCAAGGTCAGACGGGACTAGCGGCCTACGAGCAGTACTTC.

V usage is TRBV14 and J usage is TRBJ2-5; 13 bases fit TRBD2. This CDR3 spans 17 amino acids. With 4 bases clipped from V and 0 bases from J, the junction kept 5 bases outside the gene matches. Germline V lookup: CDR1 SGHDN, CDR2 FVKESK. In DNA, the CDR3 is TGTGCCAGCAGCCCCGGACTAGCGGGAGTGTACCAAGAGACCCAGTACTTC. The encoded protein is CASSPGLAGVYQETQYF. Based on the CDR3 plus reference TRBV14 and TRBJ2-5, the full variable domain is EAGVTQFPSHSVIEKGQTVTLRCDPISGHDNLYWYRRVMGKEIKFLLHFVKESKQDESGMPNNRFLAERTGGTYSTLKVQPAELEDSGVYFCASSPGLAGVYQETQYFGPGTRLLVL.